This TCR beta chain derives from a study of shared clonotypes between healthy human individuals. The donor population consisted of healthy HIV-negative adults with no recent acute infections or vaccinations. There were only Caucasian adults among the donors, and all lived in Nashville, Tennessee. CDR1 is LGHNA and CDR2 is YSLEER in the germline V gene. V lost 0 bases, J lost 10 bases, and 13 bases lay in between. The CDR3 totals 14 residues. TCRdb's copy holds only in-frame clones and misses some; the assay was immunoSEQ multiplex PCR. Of a few million clones listed, about 90% were seen once; the top ten hold about 0.36%.

Input material: naive CD4+ T cells from PBMCs. The subset is: CD45RA+ positively selected. The gene calls are TRBV4-3 and TRBJ1-5, with no clear D. This sequence was found in a man between 18 and 35 years old in good health. Some clones in this sample may be carry-over from other donors' samples. CDR3 coding DNA: TGCGCCAGCAGCCAAGATCTCCGGTCGGTACCCCAGCATTTT. This codes for CASSQDLRSVPQHF.